The sequence of this T cell receptor beta chain was determined in a study of shared clonotypes between healthy human individuals. Broader study findings: Genetic and exposure-history diversity was limited by the small donor number. Some clonotypes were shared by all four sorted-subset donors, while others were not shared. The non-shared ones had lower generation probabilities than the shared ones. Larger richness was generally estimated for naive than memory subsets. Of the naive CD4 clonotypes, about 5% were shared across several donors.

The germline V gene encodes CDR1 MNHGY and CDR2 SVAAGI. The junction had 11 bases not matched to a gene; V was cut back by 5 bases and J by 0 bases. This CDR3 comprises 17 residues. Turning to this clone: Its target is unknown.

This table comes from immunoSEQ multiplex PCR, and its TCRdb copy is limited to in-frame clones, with some not included. The sample has some 2,500,000 clones, 85% to 95% seen once. Source material: naive CD4+ T cells from PBMCs. Described subset: CD45RA+ positively selected. The rearrangement joins TRBV6-9 to TRBJ2-3; TRBD1 aligns across 7 bases. The clonotype was recovered from a man between 18 and 29 years old in good health. Some clones in this sample may be carry-over from other donors' samples. The CDR3 sequence: CASSPLWAGGSTDTQYF. CDR3 bases: TGTGCCAGCAGTCCGCTTTGGGCAGGGGGTAGCACAGATACGCAGTATTTT.